This T cell receptor (beta chain) was recorded in a study of blood T cell repertoires in COVID-19. This CDR3 has 16 residues. The V segment lost 1 base and the J segment 8 bases; nucleotides outside the gene matches: 6. Looked up from germline, CDR1 is SGHDT and CDR2 is YYEEEE. This clone has a handful of counts. TCRdb's table, derived via immunoSEQ multiplex PCR, lists solely in-frame clones and lacks some. The sample holds about 190,000 clones, 88% seen once. The sequenced sample consisted of peripheral blood. This chain uses TRBV5-6 with TRBJ2-1, with 13 bases that match TRBD2. This TCR derives from a woman in her 30s with acute or convalescent COVID-19. The CDR3 DNA follows: TGTGCCAGCAGCTTGCTCGAGACTAGCGGGAGGCATGAGCAGTTCTTC. Protein sequence: CASSLLETSGRHEQFF.